Shown below are 16 T cell receptor beta chains from a single sample sequenced in a study of graft-versus-host responses after intestinal transplantation listed by TCRdb under 2021. What this sample's time point label stands for: cells obtained before transplantation from donor or recipient. These receptors have no identified antigens. Libraries were constructed by the immunoSEQ multiplex PCR assay. Drawn from immuneACCESS, this table holds only the in-frame rearrangements with V and J called that TCRdb kept. Clones are partly lost; checked studies trace under half to an unresolved V gene and leave the rest unexplained. This sample comprises 80,000 to 100,000 clones, roughly nine tenths of them detected only once. The ten biggest clones cover 0.11% of the sample. The material was unstimulated CD4+ T cells sorted from spleen or lymph node cells, obtained before intestinal transplant. The receptors derive from a human donor who received an intestinal transplant.

The rearrangement uses TRBV29-1 and TRBJ1-2; 8 bases are shared with TRBD1. Looked up from germline, CDR1 is SQVTM and CDR2 is ANQGSEA. CDR3 length: 11 residues. The V gene end was trimmed by 7 bases and the J gene end by 8 bases; junction bases not matched to a gene: 6. CDR3 region: CSGTGGRGYTF. CDR3 nucleotide sequence: TGCAGCGGAACAGGGGGTCGGGGCTACACCTTC.

The chain uses TRBV27 and TRBJ1-4; a possible D gene is TRBD1 (6 bases). CDR1 and CDR2 (germline): MNHEY, SMNVEV (reference sequence). The V end was cut by 0 bases, the J end by 8 bases, with 13 bases between. The CDR3 length is 15 residues. CDR3 residues: CASSLSFRDNEKLFF. The CDR3 region has the DNA TGTGCCAGCAGTTTATCTTTTAGGGACAACGAAAAACTGTTTTTT.

A remark on this clone: Other nucleotide sequences in the sample specify the same CDR3. This sequence joins TRBV11-2 and TRBJ1-1; the D gene is possibly TRBD1 (5 bases). Trimming shortened V by 6 bases and J by 1 base, and 9 bases separated the two germline ends. CDR1 and CDR2 from the germline V gene are SGHAT and FQNNGV. The CDR3 extends over 13 amino acids. The CDR3 protein is CASSLRENTEAFF. CDR3 nucleotides: TGTGCCAGCAGTCTCAGGGAGAACACTGAAGCTTTCTTT.

The V call is TRBV5-1, the J call TRBJ2-5; no reliable D call. The DNA end lines up better with TRBJ2-7; the J call may be wrong. Germline V lookup: CDR1 SGHRS, CDR2 YFSETQ. This CDR3 comprises 13 residues. CDR3 residues: CASSLESFYEQYF. In nucleotides, the CDR3 is TGCGCCAGCAGCTTGGAGTCTTTCTACGAGCAGTACTTC.

The chain carries TRBV7-8 and TRBJ1-1, with TRBD1 matching over 8 bases. After removal of 2 bases from V and 11 bases from J, the junction contained 10 bases not matched to a gene. The CDR3 runs to 14 residues. CDR1 is SGHVS, CDR2 FQNEAQ, per germline. CDR3 bases: TGTGCCAGCAGCTTAATGGGACAGGTAGATTCGGCTTTCTTT. Translated, it gives CASSLMGQVDSAFF.

This clone was recorded once. The genes are TRBV29-1 and TRBJ1-2; 8 bases match TRBD1. The V and J ends lost 3 bases and 8 bases, in that order; junction bases with no gene match: 8. This CDR3 spans 13 amino acids. Germline lookup yields CDR1 SQVTM and CDR2 ANQGSEA. The CDR3 DNA reads TGCAGCGTTGATCAGGGGGCGGTTTGGGGCTACACCTTC. It is translated as CSVDQGAVWGYTF. The full variable domain, rest sourced from reference TRBV29-1 and TRBJ1-2, is SAVISQKPSRDICQRGTSLTIQCQVDSQVTMMFWYRQQPGQSLTLIATANQGSEATYESGFVIDKFPISRPNLTFSTLTVSNMSPEDSSIYLCSVDQGAVWGYTFGSGTRLTVV.

CDR3 sequence: CASSPAGALSGYTF. The CDR3 bases are TGTGCCAGCAGCCCCGCGGGGGCTCTTAGCGGCTACACCTTC. The chain joins TRBV6-5 to TRBJ1-2; D is possibly TRBD1 (6 bases). The CDR3 has 14 amino acids. Between the trimmed V and J ends, which lost 6 bases and 8 bases, there was a span of 19 bases. Germline loops: CDR1 MNHEY, CDR2 SVGAGI.

The chain joins TRBV10-3 to TRBJ1-1, with a possible D match to TRBD1 (6 bases). CDR1 and CDR2 from the germline V gene are ENHRY and SYGVKD. V was clipped by 10 bases and J by 10 bases, with 19 bases between them. The length of the CDR3 is 12 residues. The CDR3 nucleotides are TGTGCCACACAACAGGGATCTTTTTTAGCTTTCTTT. Amino acids: CATQQGSFLAFF.

This clone was counted only a few times. V and J are TRBV9 and TRBJ2-3, with a tentative D call TRBD2 (7 bases). CDR3 size: 17 residues. Trimming took 0 bases from V and 4 from J, leaving 18 bases between them. CDR1 and CDR2 (germline): SGDLS, YYNGEE. In nucleotides, the CDR3 is TGTGCCAGCAGCGTAGGTTTGCGGGGGCCCCCTCCAGATACGCAGTATTTT. It codes for CASSVGLRGPPPDTQYF. Using reference TRBV9 and TRBJ2-3 for the parts outside the CDR3, the full variable domain is DSGVTQTPKHLITATGQRVTLRCSPRSGDLSVYWYQQSLDQGLQFLIQYYNGEERAKGNILERFSAQQFPDLHSELNLSSLELGDSALYFCASSVGLRGPPPDTQYFGPGTRLTVL.

The chain couples TRBV5-4 to TRBJ1-3; D gene ambiguous. The V end was cut by 0 bases, the J end by 2 bases, with 9 bases between. The germline V gene encodes CDR1 SGHNT and CDR2 YYREEE (reference sequence). CDR3 length: 15 residues. The CDR3 reads CASSLEAGPGNTIYF. DNA for the CDR3: TGTGCCAGCAGCTTGGAGGCAGGTCCTGGAAACACCATATATTTT.

This clone appeared once. The chain is built from TRBV29-1 and TRBJ1-2, with D hard to call. Between the trimmed V and J ends, which lost 0 bases and 5 bases, there was a span of 13 bases. Germline CDR1 and CDR2: SQVTM and ANQGSEA. CDR3 length: 14 residues. As DNA, the CDR3 is TGCAGCGTTGAAGATCGGCCAGGCCCTTATGGCTACACCTTC. It is translated as CSVEDRPGPYGYTF.

This clone appeared a single time. The genes are TRBV7-8 and TRBJ2-3; a weak D match, TRBD1 (5 bases). Trimming removed 3 bases at V and 4 bases at J, with 8 bases between. There are 13 residues in the CDR3. Per germline, CDR1 SGHVS and CDR2 FQNEAQ. CDR3 in amino acids: CASSFQGSDTQYF. CDR3 bases: TGTGCCAGCAGCTTTCAGGGCTCAGATACGCAGTATTTT.

This clone was picked up one time. The V gene is TRBV5-1, the J gene TRBJ1-2, with 7 bases fitting TRBD1. CDR3 length: 11 residues. Germline loops: CDR1 SGHRS, CDR2 YFSETQ. The J segment lost 10 bases and the V segment lost 2 bases, leaving 2 bases of the junction unmatched. The CDR3 DNA is TGCGCCAGCAGCTTCGACAGGGTCTACACCTTC. Protein: CASSFDRVYTF.

The chain carries TRBV7-9 and TRBJ2-2; 7 nucleotides align to TRBD1. V lost 2 bases and J lost 6; bases outside the gene matches: 6. This CDR3 is built from 15 residues. Germline loops: CDR1 SEHNR, CDR2 FQNEAQ (reference sequence). DNA of the CDR3: TGTGCCAGCAGCTTATCGGCGACAGGGTCCGGGGAGCTGTTTTTT. It codes for CASSLSATGSGELFF.

Only a few counts were recorded for this clone. V and J are TRBV5-1 and TRBJ2-7; D possibly corresponds to TRBD1 (6 bases). CDR3 length: 12 residues. The V gene lost 4 bases and the J gene lost 3 bases, with 8 bases spanning the gap. CDR1 and CDR2 from the germline V gene are SGHRS and YFSETQ. DNA for the CDR3: TGCGCCAGCAGCCGGACAGACTACGAGCAGTACTTC. Its translation is CASSRTDYEQYF.

This chain joins TRBV2 and TRBJ1-5; no reliable D call. Looked up from germline, CDR1 is SNHLY and CDR2 is FYNNEI. V was shortened by 6 bases and J by 5 bases, with 17 bases between the two germline ends. The CDR3 length is 15 residues. Here the CDR3 DNA reads TGTGCCAGCAGATCGGGCCCTGGAGGGTATCAGCCCCAGCATTTT. Translation: CASRSGPGGYQPQHF.